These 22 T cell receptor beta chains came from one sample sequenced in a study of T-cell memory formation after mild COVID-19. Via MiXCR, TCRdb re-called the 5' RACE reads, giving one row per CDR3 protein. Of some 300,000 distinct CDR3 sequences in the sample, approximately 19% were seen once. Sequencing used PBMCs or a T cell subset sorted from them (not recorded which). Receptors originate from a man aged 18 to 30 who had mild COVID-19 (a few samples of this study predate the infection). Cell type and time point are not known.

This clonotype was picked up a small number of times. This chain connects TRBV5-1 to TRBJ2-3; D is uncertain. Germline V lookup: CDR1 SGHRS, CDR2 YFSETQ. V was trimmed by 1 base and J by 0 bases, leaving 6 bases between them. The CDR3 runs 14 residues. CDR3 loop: CASSLRSSTDTQYF. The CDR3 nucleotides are TGCGCCAGCAGCTTGCGTAGCAGCACAGATACGCAGTATTTT.

The CDR3 loop reads CASRESDRDNYGYTF. The CDR3 region has the DNA TGTGCCAGCAGGGAAAGTGACAGAGACAACTATGGCTACACCTTC. The chain is built from TRBV3-1 and TRBJ1-2; tentative D call: TRBD1 (5 bases). Germline CDR1 reads LGHDT; CDR2 reads YNNKEL (reference sequence). This CDR3 is 15 amino acids long. V lost 6 bases and J 2 bases, leaving 16 bases between the germline ends. Full variable domain (missing parts from reference TRBV3-1 and TRBJ1-2): DTAVSQTPKYLVTQMGNDKSIKCEQNLGHDTMYWYKQDSKKFLKIMFSYNNKELIINETVPNRFSPKSPDKAHLNLHINSLELGDSAVYFCASRESDRDNYGYTFGSGTRLTVV.

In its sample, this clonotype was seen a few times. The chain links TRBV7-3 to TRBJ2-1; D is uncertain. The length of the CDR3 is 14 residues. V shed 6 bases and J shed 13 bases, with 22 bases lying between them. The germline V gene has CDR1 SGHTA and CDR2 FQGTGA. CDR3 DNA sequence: TGTGCCAGCAGTCCTTACTCGGTGGGAAAAAAACAGTTCTTC. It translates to CASSPYSVGKKQFF.

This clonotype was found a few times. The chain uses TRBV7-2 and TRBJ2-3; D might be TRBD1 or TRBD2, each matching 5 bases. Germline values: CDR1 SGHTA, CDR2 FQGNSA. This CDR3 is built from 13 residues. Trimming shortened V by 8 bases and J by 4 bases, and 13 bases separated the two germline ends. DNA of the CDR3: TGTGCCAGCTCGTTCTTGGGGGCAGATACGCAGTATTTT. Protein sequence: CASSFLGADTQYF.

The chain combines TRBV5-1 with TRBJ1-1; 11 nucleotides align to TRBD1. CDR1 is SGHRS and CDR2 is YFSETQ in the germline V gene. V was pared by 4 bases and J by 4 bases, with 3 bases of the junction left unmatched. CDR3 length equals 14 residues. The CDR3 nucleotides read TGCGCCAGCAGCCAAGGGACAGGGGGCACTGAAGCTTTCTTT. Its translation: CASSQGTGGTEAFF.

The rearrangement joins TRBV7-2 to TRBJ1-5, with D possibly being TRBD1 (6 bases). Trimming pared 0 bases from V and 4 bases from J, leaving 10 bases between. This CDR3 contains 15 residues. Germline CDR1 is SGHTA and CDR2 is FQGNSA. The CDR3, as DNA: TGTGCCAGCAGCTTAGCCAGCCAGGGGAATCAGCCCCAGCATTTT. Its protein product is CASSLASQGNQPQHF.

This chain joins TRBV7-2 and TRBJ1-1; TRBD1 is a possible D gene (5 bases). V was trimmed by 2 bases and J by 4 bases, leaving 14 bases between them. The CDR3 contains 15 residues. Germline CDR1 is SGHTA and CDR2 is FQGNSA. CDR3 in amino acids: CASSLPGLPSTEAFF. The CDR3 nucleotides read TGTGCCAGCAGCTTACCGGGACTTCCGAGCACTGAAGCTTTCTTT.

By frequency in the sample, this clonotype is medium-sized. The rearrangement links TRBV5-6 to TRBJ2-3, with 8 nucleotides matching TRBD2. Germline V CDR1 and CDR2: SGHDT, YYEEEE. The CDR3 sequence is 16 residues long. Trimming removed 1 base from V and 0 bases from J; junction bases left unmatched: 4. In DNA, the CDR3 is TGTGCCAGCAGCTTGTTCCAGCGGGGGAGCACAGATACGCAGTATTTT. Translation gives CASSLFQRGSTDTQYF.

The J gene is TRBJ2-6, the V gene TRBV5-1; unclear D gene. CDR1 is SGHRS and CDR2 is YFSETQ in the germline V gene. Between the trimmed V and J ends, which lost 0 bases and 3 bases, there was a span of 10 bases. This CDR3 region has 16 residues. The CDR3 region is CASSLEGSGGANVLTF. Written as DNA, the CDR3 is TGCGCCAGCAGCTTGGAAGGGTCGGGTGGGGCCAACGTCCTGACTTTC.

CDR3 sequence (DNA): TGCAGCGTTGGGAGGGGTTTCGAGCAGTACTTC. Protein product: CSVGRGFEQYF. The chain joins TRBV29-1 to TRBJ2-7, with D possibly being TRBD2 (6 bases). The CDR3 length is 11 residues. Germline CDR1 reads SQVTM; CDR2 reads ANQGSEA. V was trimmed by 4 bases and J by 6 bases, leaving 10 bases between them.

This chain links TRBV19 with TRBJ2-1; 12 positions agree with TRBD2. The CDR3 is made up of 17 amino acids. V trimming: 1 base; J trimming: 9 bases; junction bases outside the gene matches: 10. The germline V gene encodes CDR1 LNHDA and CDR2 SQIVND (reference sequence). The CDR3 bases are TGTGCCAGTAGTATAGGGATCCTAGCGGGGGGGATGAGTGAGCAGTTCTTC. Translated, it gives CASSIGILAGGMSEQFF. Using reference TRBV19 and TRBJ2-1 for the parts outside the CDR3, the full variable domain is DGGITQSPKYLFRKEGQNVTLSCEQNLNHDAMYWYRQDPGQGLRLIYYSQIVNDFQKGDIAEGYSVSREKKESFPLTVTSAQKNPTAFYLCASSIGILAGGMSEQFFGPGTRLTVL.

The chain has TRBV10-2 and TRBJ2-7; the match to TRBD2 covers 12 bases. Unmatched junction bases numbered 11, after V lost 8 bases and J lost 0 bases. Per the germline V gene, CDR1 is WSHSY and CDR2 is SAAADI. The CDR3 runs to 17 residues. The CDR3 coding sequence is TGCGCCAGCCGGTCCCTAGCGGGGGGGCTTGACTCCTACGAGCAGTACTTC. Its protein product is CASRSLAGGLDSYEQYF.

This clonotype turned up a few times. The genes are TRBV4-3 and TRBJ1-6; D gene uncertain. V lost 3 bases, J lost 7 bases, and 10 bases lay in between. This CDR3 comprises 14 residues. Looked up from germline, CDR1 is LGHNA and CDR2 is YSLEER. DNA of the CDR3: TGCGCCAGCAGCCATGGACGGGCAAATTCACCCCTCCACTTT. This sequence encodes CASSHGRANSPLHF.

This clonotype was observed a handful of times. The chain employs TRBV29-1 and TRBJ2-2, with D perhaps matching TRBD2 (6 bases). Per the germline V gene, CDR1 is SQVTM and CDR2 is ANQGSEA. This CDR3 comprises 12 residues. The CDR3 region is CSAAGYTGELFF. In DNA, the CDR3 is TGCAGTGCCGCGGGGTACACCGGGGAGCTGTTTTTT.

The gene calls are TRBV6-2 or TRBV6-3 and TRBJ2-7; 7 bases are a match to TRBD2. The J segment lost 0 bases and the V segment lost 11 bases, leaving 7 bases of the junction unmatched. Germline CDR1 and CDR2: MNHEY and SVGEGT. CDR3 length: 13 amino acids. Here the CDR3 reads CADKAGVSYEQYF. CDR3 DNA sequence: TGTGCCGACAAGGCGGGGGTCTCCTACGAGCAGTACTTC.

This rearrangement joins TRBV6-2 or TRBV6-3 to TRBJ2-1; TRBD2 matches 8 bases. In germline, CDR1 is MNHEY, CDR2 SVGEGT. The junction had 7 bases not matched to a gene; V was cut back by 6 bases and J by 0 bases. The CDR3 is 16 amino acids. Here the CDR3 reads CASRPPGGASYNEQFF. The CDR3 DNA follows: TGTGCCAGCAGGCCGCCGGGGGGGGCCTCCTACAATGAGCAGTTCTTC.

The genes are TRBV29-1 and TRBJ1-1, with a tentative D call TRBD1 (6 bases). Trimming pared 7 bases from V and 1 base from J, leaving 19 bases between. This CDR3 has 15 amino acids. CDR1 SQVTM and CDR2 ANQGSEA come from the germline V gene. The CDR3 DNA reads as TGCAGCGCCCTACCGGAAAACAGGGCGAACACTGAAGCTTTCTTT. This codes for CSALPENRANTEAFF.

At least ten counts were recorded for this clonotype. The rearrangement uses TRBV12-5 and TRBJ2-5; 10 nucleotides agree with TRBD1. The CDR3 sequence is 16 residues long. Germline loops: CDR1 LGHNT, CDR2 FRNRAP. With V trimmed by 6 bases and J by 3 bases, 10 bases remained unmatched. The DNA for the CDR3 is TGTGCTAGTGGCGTGGGGACAGGGGCTCCGGAAGAGACCCAGTACTTC. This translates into CASGVGTGAPEETQYF.

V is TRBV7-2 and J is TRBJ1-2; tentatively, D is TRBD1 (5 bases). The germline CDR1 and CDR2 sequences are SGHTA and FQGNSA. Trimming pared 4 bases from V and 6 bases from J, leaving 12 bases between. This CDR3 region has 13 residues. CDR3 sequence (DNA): TGTGCCAGCAGCTGGGGACGGGTTGATGGCTACACCTTC. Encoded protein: CASSWGRVDGYTF.

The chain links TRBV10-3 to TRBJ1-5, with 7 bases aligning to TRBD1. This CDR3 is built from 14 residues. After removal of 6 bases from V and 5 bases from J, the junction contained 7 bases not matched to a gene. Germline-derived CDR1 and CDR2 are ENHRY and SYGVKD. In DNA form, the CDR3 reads TGTGCCATCAGCAGGGCAGGGGGGGATCAGCCCCAGCATTTT. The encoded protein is CAISRAGGDQPQHF.

CDR3 loop: CASTPGVGETQYF. CDR3 DNA: TGTGCCAGCACCCCGGGGGTCGGGGAGACCCAGTACTTC. The chain links TRBV3-1 to TRBJ2-5; weak D call: TRBD2 (6 bases). V was trimmed by 7 bases and J by 5 bases, leaving 14 bases between them. The germline gives CDR1 LGHDT, CDR2 YNNKEL (reference sequence). The CDR3 runs to 13 residues.

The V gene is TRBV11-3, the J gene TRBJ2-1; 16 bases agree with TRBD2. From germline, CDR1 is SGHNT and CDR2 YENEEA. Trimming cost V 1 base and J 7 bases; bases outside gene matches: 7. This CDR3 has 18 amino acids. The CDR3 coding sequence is TGTGCCAGCAGCTTAGTGGGACTAGCGGGGGGGTCCCGAAATGAGCAGTTCTTC. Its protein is CASSLVGLAGGSRNEQFF.